This T cell receptor (beta chain) was sequenced for a study of blood T cell repertoires in COVID-19. Whole-study context: Both acute and convalescent COVID-19 samples were obtained from the United States, Italy and Spain.

The CDR3 spans 18 residues. The trim removed 3 bases at V and 6 bases at J, leaving 16 bases unmatched. From germline, CDR1 is MGHRA and CDR2 YSYEKL. Data came from immunoSEQ multiplex PCR; TCRdb stores just in-frame clones and leaves some out. The sample includes hundreds of thousands of clones, 92% of them seen just once. This clonotype was sampled from a man aged 55 to 70 with COVID-19, enrolled during active disease. The chain links TRBV4-1 to TRBJ1-2; 10 positions match TRBD1. The specimen sequenced was peripheral blood. The CDR3 DNA reads TGCGCCAGCAGCCACCCCCCGGGACAGGGGTATTACCTCGATGGCTACACCTTC. It yields the protein CASSHPPGQGYYLDGYTF.